This T cell receptor beta chain was recorded in a study of molecular identifiers for immune sequencing clone quantification. TCR libraries were built in bulk with a published protocol and specific TCR primers. TCRdb passed the PCR reads through MiXCR, listing each CDR3 protein once. The profile covers around 65,000 distinct CDR3 sequences, with less than 20% appearing a single time and 1.5% to 1.9% taken by the ten largest. Libraries of naive CD8 T cells were made from approximately 22,000 to 940,000 sorted cells. They used 10%, 30% or 50% RNA. In the case of this clonotype: Its antigen is not known. A much larger clone sits a single nucleotide away, making a read error possible.

The V gene lost 5 bases and the J gene lost 6 bases, with 17 bases spanning the gap. CDR3 length: 14 residues. CDR1 is SEHNR and CDR2 is FQNEAQ in the germline V gene (reference sequence). General study results and limits: In naive cells, under 1% of molecules belonged to clones above 20 RNA copies, against over 99% in effector cells. The study reportedly detected spiked Jurkat TCR RNA from one cell among some 940,000 naive cells.

The sequence was obtained from a human donor in good health. Some libraries in this study had Jurkat cell RNA spiked in. The specimen sequenced was naive CD8+ T cells from blood, with Jurkat cell RNA spiked in. Stated subset: FACS-sorted CD8+CD4-CCR7+CD45RA+ naive T cells. The chain recombines TRBV7-9 with TRBJ2-7; a weak D match, TRBD1 (5 bases). CDR3 sequence reads: CASSRVGLTFEQYF. Here the CDR3 DNA reads TGTGCCAGCAGCCGAGTGGGGCTCACCTTCGAGCAGTACTTC.